Presented here are 17 T cell receptor beta chains from one specimen sequenced in a study of blood T cell repertoires in COVID-19. Here immunoSEQ multiplex PCR was the method, and the copy in TCRdb shows in-frame clones only, minus some. The sample includes 80,000 to 95,000 clones, about four fifths seen only once; the top ten take roughly 4.8%. Sequencing used peripheral blood. The receptors derive from a man older than 75 with COVID-19, enrolled during active disease.

V gene TRBV19 combines with J gene TRBJ2-3; 9 nucleotides agree with TRBD1. Germline CDR1 reads LNHDA; CDR2 reads SQIVND (reference sequence). J gave up 13 bases and V 3 bases, and 5 bases lay outside the gene matches. The CDR3 runs 12 residues. The CDR3 DNA reads TGTGCCAGTAGTATTGGGACAGGGAAGGAGTATTTT. This sequence encodes CASSIGTGKEYF.

V is TRBV7-9 and J is TRBJ1-1; a possible D gene is TRBD1 (6 bases). Germline CDR1 and CDR2: SEHNR and FQNEAQ (reference sequence). The V gene lost 3 bases and the J gene lost 0 bases, with 8 bases spanning the gap. The CDR3 has 14 amino acids. For the CDR3, the DNA is TGTGCCAGCAGCTTGGGACATATGAACACTGAAGCTTTCTTT. It encodes CASSLGHMNTEAFF.

This sequence joins TRBV30 and TRBJ1-2, with 7 bases fitting TRBD1. Trimming cost V 2 bases and J 4 bases; bases outside gene matches: 1. CDR1 GTSNPN and CDR2 SVGIG come from the germline V gene (reference sequence). The CDR3 contains 12 residues. The CDR3 DNA reads TGTGCCTGGAGTTCAGGGGGCTATGGCTACACCTTC. This sequence encodes CAWSSGGYGYTF.

The chain has TRBV6-5 and TRBJ1-1; D gene uncertain. The CDR3 consists of 14 residues. CDR1 is MNHEY, CDR2 SVGAGI, per germline. The V end lost 4 bases, the J end lost 6 bases, and 15 bases lay between the germline ends. CDR3 region: CASSWARVLSEAFF. CDR3 DNA: TGTGCCAGCAGTTGGGCGAGGGTTTTGTCTGAAGCTTTCTTT.

Only a few counts were recorded for this clone. The chain couples TRBV18 to TRBJ1-2; no clear D. The CDR3 loop spans 14 amino acids. Trimming removed 0 bases from V and 2 bases from J, with 7 bases in between. Germline assignment: CDR1 KGHSH and CDR2 LQKENI. CDR3 region: CASSPPPGNYGYTF. The CDR3 nucleotides are TGTGCCAGCTCACCACCGCCAGGAAACTATGGCTACACCTTC.

This clone was seen only a few times. The chain couples TRBV4-1 to TRBJ2-7; a weak D match, TRBD2 (6 bases). From germline, CDR1 is MGHRA and CDR2 YSYEKL. Between the trimmed V and J ends, which lost 0 bases and 4 bases, there was a span of 13 bases. This CDR3 region has 15 residues. The CDR3 reads CASSQESPGGYEQYF. Written as DNA, the CDR3 is TGCGCCAGCAGCCAAGAATCTCCCGGGGGTTACGAGCAGTACTTC.

V gene TRBV27 combines with J gene TRBJ2-7, with 8 bases aligning to TRBD1. The CDR3 is 15 residues long. With V trimmed by 1 base and J by 5 bases, 7 bases remained unmatched. Germline loops: CDR1 MNHEY, CDR2 SMNVEV (reference sequence). The CDR3 sequence: CASSLFGQGWDEQYF. The CDR3 DNA reads as TGTGCCAGCAGTTTATTTGGACAGGGATGGGACGAGCAGTACTTC.

The sample holds one count of this clone. The rearrangement uses TRBV2 and TRBJ2-6; D is perhaps TRBD2 (5 bases). This CDR3 contains 15 residues. In germline, CDR1 is SNHLY, CDR2 FYNNEI. The V end lost 4 bases, the J end lost 2 bases, and 9 bases lay between the germline ends. Here the CDR3 reads CASSVTGTGANVLTF. In nucleotides, the CDR3 is TGTGCCAGCAGTGTAACGGGGACTGGGGCCAACGTCCTGACTTTC.

The chain recombines TRBV5-6 with TRBJ2-1; 9 bases map to TRBD2. Germline loops: CDR1 SGHDT, CDR2 YYEEEE. V trimming: 2 bases; J trimming: 6 bases; junction bases outside the gene matches: 3. The CDR3 is 14 amino acids. The CDR3 sequence: CASSFGLATNEQFF. The CDR3, as DNA: TGTGCCAGCAGCTTTGGACTAGCGACCAATGAGCAGTTCTTC.

The chain links TRBV11-2 to TRBJ2-7; TRBD2 agrees at 11 bases. The length of the CDR3 is 15 residues. CDR1 SGHAT and CDR2 FQNNGV come from the germline V gene. V dropped 4 bases and J dropped 2; count of bases not matched to a gene: 4. This chain's CDR3 is CASSSLAGGPYEQYF. CDR3 coding DNA: TGTGCCAGCAGCTCCCTAGCGGGGGGCCCCTACGAGCAGTACTTC. The entire variable domain, with the rest obtained from reference TRBV11-2 and TRBJ2-7, is as follows: EAGVAQSPRYKIIEKRQSVAFWCNPISGHATLYWYQQILGQGPKLLIQFQNNGVVDDSQLPKDRFSAERLKGVDSTLKIQPAKLEDSAVYLCASSSLAGGPYEQYFGPGTRLTVT.

In its sample, this clone was seen many times. The CDR3 here is CASSYDLGGLSNQPQHF. CDR3 DNA: TGTGCCAGCAGTTACGACCTGGGGGGACTTAGCAATCAGCCCCAGCATTTT. The chain carries TRBV6-2 or TRBV6-3 and TRBJ1-5; D is possibly TRBD1 (5 bases). The CDR3 spans 17 residues. V shed 2 bases and J shed 0 bases, with 14 bases lying between them. CDR1 and CDR2 (germline): MNHEY, SVGEGT.

The chain employs TRBV5-6 and TRBJ1-4; weak D call: TRBD1 (5 bases). Germline V gene lookup returns CDR1 SGHDT and CDR2 YYEEEE. V lost 2 bases and J lost 4, with 15 bases in between. The CDR3 is made up of 16 amino acids. CDR3 loop: CASSLLGEEVNEKLFF. CDR3 DNA sequence: TGTGCCAGCAGCTTACTAGGGGAGGAGGTTAATGAAAAACTGTTTTTT.

The J gene is TRBJ1-2, the V gene TRBV30, with D possibly TRBD1 on 6 matching bases. Germline V gives CDR1 GTSNPN, CDR2 SVGIG (reference sequence). This CDR3 spans 13 amino acids. Trimming pared 0 bases from V and 5 bases from J, leaving 10 bases between. CDR3 bases: TGTGCCTGGAGTGTTGGCAGGGGTTATGGCTACACCTTC. Its translation is CAWSVGRGYGYTF.

The J gene is TRBJ2-1, the V gene TRBV6-6; TRBD1 aligns across 9 bases. With 0 bases clipped from V and 9 bases from J, the junction kept 6 bases outside the gene matches. Germline V gene sequence: CDR1 MNHNY, CDR2 SVGAGI (reference sequence). The CDR3 spans 15 residues. The CDR3: CASSYSGTGRSEQFF. The CDR3, as DNA: TGTGCCAGCAGTTACTCAGGGACAGGGAGGAGTGAGCAGTTCTTC.

The CDR3 nucleotides read TGTGCCAGCAGCCAAGGGATCGGGACAACCGAAGAGACCCAGTACTTC. Translation gives CASSQGIGTTEETQYF. J is TRBJ2-5 and V is TRBV3-1 (or the pseudogene TRBV3-2); possibly TRBD1 for D (6 bases). With 1 base removed from V and 3 bases from J, the gap between germline ends came to 15 bases. The germline V gene has CDR1 LGHDT and CDR2 YNNKEL (reference sequence). The CDR3 has 16 amino acids.

This clone appeared a few times. The rearrangement joins TRBV27 to TRBJ1-1, with D uncertain. V gave up 6 bases and J gave up 6 bases, with 17 bases separating them. This CDR3 has 14 amino acids. Per germline, CDR1 MNHEY and CDR2 SMNVEV (reference sequence). The CDR3, as DNA: TGTGCCAGCAGGGTTAGGGAGATAAACCCTGAAGCTTTCTTT. Its translation: CASRVREINPEAFF.

The J gene is TRBJ1-1, the V gene TRBV30, with D possibly matching TRBD1 (5 bases). The CDR3 has 13 residues. Trimming took 0 bases from V and 1 from J, leaving 6 bases between them. Germline CDR1 GTSNPN, CDR2 SVGIG (reference sequence). Written as DNA, the CDR3 is TGTGCCTGGAGTGTGGGGGGGAACACTGAAGCTTTCTTT. This translates into CAWSVGGNTEAFF.